This T cell receptor beta chain was obtained from a study of Tregs in tolerant kidney transplant recipients. Background on the study: Recipients received nonmyeloablative bone marrow transplants from related graft donors, with transient mixed chimerism.

Germline V gene data show CDR1 as SGHVS and CDR2 as FNYEAQ. CDR3 length equals 15 residues. V was pared by 5 bases and J by 2 bases, with 8 bases of the junction left unmatched. Study-level findings and limits: Donor-specific Treg expansion exceeded global Treg expansion in tolerant patients, suggesting antigen drive. Activated donor B cell expansion appeared to reveal the most relevant donor-specific TCRbeta repertoire.

This clone occurred a few times. Its target is not known. Unstimulated Tregs (CD4+CD25+CD127-) and CD4+CD25- non-Tregs were sorted from PBMCs. The assay was immunoSEQ multiplex PCR, and TCRdb's table has in-frame clones only and misses some. The sample shows about 60,000 clones, roughly 92% of them seen only once. The material was CD8+ T cells from blood, obtained before the transplant. The chain recombines TRBV7-6 with TRBJ2-7; 8 bases fit TRBD1. The TCR originated in a human donor who received a combined kidney and bone marrow transplant. CDR3 coding DNA: TGTGCCAGCAGCCCCCAGACAGGGGAAACCTACGAGCAGTACTTC. Translating it yields CASSPQTGETYEQYF. Full variable domain (remainder filled in from reference TRBV7-6 and TRBJ2-7): GAGVSQSPRYKVTKRGQDVALRCDPISGHVSLYWYRQALGQGPEFLTYFNYEAQQDKSGLPNDRFSAERPEGSISTLTIQRTEQRDSAMYRCASSPQTGETYEQYFGPGTRLTVT.